This TCR beta chain derives from a study of blood T cells in healthy people across ages. Broader study findings: Both higher diversity and more naive CD4+ cells marked long-lived donors when set against aged donors. While age rose, TCR beta diversity per million T cells dropped in a roughly linear way.

This CDR3 is built from 14 residues. CDR1 is SGDLS and CDR2 is YYNGEE in the germline V gene. The V and J ends lost 2 bases and 4 bases respectively, with 9 bases between them. The authors ran a second PCR of about 6 to 12 cycles using a sample-barcoded 5' primer and a J-beta primer mix. Each sample provided no less than 3 million CDR3-containing paired-end reads. TCRdb reprocessed the 5' RACE reads via MiXCR and lists one record per CDR3 protein. Of around 1,700,000 distinct CDR3 sequences listed, over 25% are singletons. Peripheral blood, around 10 milliliters per donor, was collected. Notes on this clonotype: The antigen is unknown.

Specimen: blood. This clonotype originated in a woman aged 30 to 39 in good health. The chain carries TRBV9 and TRBJ2-2; D is perhaps TRBD2 (6 bases). The CDR3 sequence: CASSVSGSTGELFF. The CDR3 DNA sequence: TGTGCCAGCAGCGTCTCCGGGAGCACCGGGGAGCTGTTTTTT.